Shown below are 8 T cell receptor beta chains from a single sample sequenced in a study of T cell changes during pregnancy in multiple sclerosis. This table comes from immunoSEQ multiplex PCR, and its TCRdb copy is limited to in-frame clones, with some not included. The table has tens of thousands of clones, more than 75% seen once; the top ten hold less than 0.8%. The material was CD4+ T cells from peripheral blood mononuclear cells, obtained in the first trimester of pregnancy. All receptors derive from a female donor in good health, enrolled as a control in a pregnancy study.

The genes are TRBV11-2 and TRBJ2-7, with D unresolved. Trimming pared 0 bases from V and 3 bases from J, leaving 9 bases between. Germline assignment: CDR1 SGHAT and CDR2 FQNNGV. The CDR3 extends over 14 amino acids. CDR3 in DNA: TGTGCCAGCAGCTTAGAAGACTGGATCTACGAGCAGTACTTC. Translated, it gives CASSLEDWIYEQYF.

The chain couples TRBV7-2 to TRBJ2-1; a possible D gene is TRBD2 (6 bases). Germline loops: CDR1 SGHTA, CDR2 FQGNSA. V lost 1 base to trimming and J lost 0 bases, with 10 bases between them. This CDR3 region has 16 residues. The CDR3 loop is CASSLVLASSYNEQFF. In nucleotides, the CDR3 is TGTGCCAGCAGCTTAGTCCTAGCGTCCTCCTACAATGAGCAGTTCTTC.

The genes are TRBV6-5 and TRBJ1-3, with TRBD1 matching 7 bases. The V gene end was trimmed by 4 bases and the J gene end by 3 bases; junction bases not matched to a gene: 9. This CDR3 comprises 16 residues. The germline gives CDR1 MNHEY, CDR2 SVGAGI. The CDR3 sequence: CASSFTLTGVGNTIYF. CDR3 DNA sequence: TGTGCCAGCAGTTTTACCCTAACAGGGGTTGGAAACACCATATATTTT.

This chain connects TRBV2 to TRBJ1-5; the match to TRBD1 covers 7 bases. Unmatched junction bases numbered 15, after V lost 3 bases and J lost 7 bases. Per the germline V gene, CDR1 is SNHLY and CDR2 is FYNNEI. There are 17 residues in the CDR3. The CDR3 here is CASSDSNRGLRGQPQHF. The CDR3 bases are TGTGCCAGCAGTGATAGTAACAGGGGTCTTCGGGGACAGCCCCAGCATTTT.

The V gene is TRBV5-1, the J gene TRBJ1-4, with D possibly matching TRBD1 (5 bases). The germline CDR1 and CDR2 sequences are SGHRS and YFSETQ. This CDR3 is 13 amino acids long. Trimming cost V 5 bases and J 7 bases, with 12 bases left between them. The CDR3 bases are TGCGCCAGCAGTGTCCAGGGAGGTGAAAAACTGTTTTTT. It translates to CASSVQGGEKLFF.

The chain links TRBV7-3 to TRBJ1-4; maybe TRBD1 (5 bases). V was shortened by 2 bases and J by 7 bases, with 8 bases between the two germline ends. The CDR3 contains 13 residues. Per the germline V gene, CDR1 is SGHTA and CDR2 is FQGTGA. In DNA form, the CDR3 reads TGTGCCAGCAGCTTAGTGGGGGGTGAAAAACTGTTTTTT. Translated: CASSLVGGEKLFF.

CDR3 nucleotides: TGTGCCATCAGTGTTAGGTCCCTGGGACAGGGTGTAGGGGAAGGCAATGAGCAGTTCTTC. Protein: CAISVRSLGQGVGEGNEQFF. The V gene is TRBV10-3, the J gene TRBJ2-1; TRBD1 matches at 9 bases. The CDR3 runs 20 residues. The V gene's germline CDR1 is ENHRY and CDR2 SYGVKD. V was pared by 4 bases and J by 6 bases, with 22 bases of the junction left unmatched.

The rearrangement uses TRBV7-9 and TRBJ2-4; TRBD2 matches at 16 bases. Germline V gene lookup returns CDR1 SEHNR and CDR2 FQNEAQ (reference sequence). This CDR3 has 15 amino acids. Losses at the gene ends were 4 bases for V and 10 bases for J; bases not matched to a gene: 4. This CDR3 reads CASSWGTSGGAIQYF. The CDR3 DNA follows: TGTGCCAGCAGCTGGGGGACTAGCGGGGGGGCAATTCAGTACTTC.